Shown below are 29 T cell receptor beta chains from a single sample sequenced in a study of T cell responses to AZD1222 COVID-19 vaccine. Assay used: immunoSEQ multiplex PCR; TCRdb lists only in-frame clones, some missing. The profile shows 100,000 to 150,000 clones, 92% of them singletons. The sample in question was peripheral blood, obtained on day 0 of AZD1222 vaccination. Receptor source: an adult in good health.

The chain links TRBV27 to TRBJ2-7; D is possibly TRBD2 (6 bases). The germline gives CDR1 MNHEY, CDR2 SMNVEV (reference sequence). Trimming took off 2 bases at V and 6 bases at J, with 17 bases between the two ends. The CDR3 has 15 amino acids. The CDR3 sequence: CASSLRWRGEGEQYF. CDR3 coding DNA: TGTGCCAGCAGTTTACGATGGAGGGGTGAAGGCGAGCAGTACTTC.

The chain combines TRBV18 with TRBJ2-7; 7 nucleotides match TRBD1. CDR3 length: 15 amino acids. The germline gives CDR1 KGHSH, CDR2 LQKENI. Losses at the gene ends were 2 bases for V and 4 bases for J; bases not matched to a gene: 8. The CDR3 coding sequence is TGTGCCAGCTCACCATGGTTAGGGGGCGTTTACGAGCAGTACTTC. Translated: CASSPWLGGVYEQYF.

The chain couples TRBV21-1 to TRBJ1-6; TRBD1, the D gene given by the table, was not confirmed from the DNA. TRBV21-1 is a documented pseudogene. The CDR3 has 18 residues. CDR3 DNA sequence: TGTGCCAGCTCCCCAACCCCGGTCAGGGGGAGCTATAATTCACCCCTCCACTTT. Its translation is CASSPTPVRGSYNSPLHF.

This chain uses TRBV3-1 (or the pseudogene TRBV3-2) with TRBJ1-2; D is unresolved. V was shortened by 1 base and J by 2 bases, with 2 bases between the two germline ends. The CDR3 contains 12 residues. Germline loops: CDR1 LGHDT, CDR2 YNNKEL (reference sequence). DNA of the CDR3: TGTGCCAGCAGCCAAGGGAACTATGGCTACACCTTC. It specifies CASSQGNYGYTF.

The gene calls are TRBV19 and TRBJ1-5, with a possible D match to TRBD1 (5 bases). This CDR3 has 17 amino acids. V was cut by 4 bases and J by 3 bases, with 19 bases left in between. Germline lookup yields CDR1 LNHDA and CDR2 SQIVND (reference sequence). CDR3 sequence (DNA): TGTGCCAGTAGTAGTCGGGCAGGGTTCGGGAACAATCAGCCCCAGCATTTT. It codes for CASSSRAGFGNNQPQHF.

The chain couples TRBV27 to TRBJ1-2; tentatively, D is TRBD1 (6 bases). Germline lookup yields CDR1 MNHEY and CDR2 SMNVEV (reference sequence). The V and J ends lost 6 bases and 7 bases respectively, with 24 bases between them. The CDR3 is 16 amino acids. The CDR3 sequence is CASSPLGGGLGGGYTF. The CDR3 DNA follows: TGTGCCAGCAGCCCTTTGGGAGGGGGGCTGGGTGGTGGCTACACCTTC.

In its sample, this clone was seen once. The chain couples TRBV7-3 to TRBJ1-3; a weak D match, TRBD1 (5 bases). Germline V gene lookup returns CDR1 SGHTA and CDR2 FQGTGA. The CDR3 is made up of 16 amino acids. V lost 2 bases, J lost 0 bases, and 11 bases lay in between. The CDR3 is CASSLGPGPSGNTIYF. The CDR3 nucleotides read TGTGCCAGCAGCTTAGGCCCGGGGCCCTCTGGAAACACCATATATTTT.

The rearrangement joins TRBV5-6 to TRBJ1-2; TRBD1 agrees at 7 bases. After removal of 3 bases from V and 4 bases from J, the junction contained 6 bases not matched to a gene. The germline gives CDR1 SGHDT, CDR2 YYEEEE. This CDR3 is 14 amino acids long. The CDR3 sequence is CASSSRQGAYGYTF. In nucleotides, the CDR3 is TGTGCCAGCAGCTCACGACAGGGCGCCTATGGCTACACCTTC.

Comments on this clone: At the DNA level, this CDR3 is encoded by other sequences in the same sample as well. The rearrangement joins TRBV3-1 (or the pseudogene TRBV3-2) to TRBJ1-1; D remains ambiguous. The CDR3 spans 12 residues. V was pared by 3 bases and J by 0 bases, with 2 bases between. CDR1 is LGHDT, CDR2 YNNKEL, per germline (reference sequence). The CDR3 sequence is CASSHLNTEAFF. CDR3 DNA: TGTGCCAGCAGCCATTTGAACACTGAAGCTTTCTTT.

The V call is TRBV5-4, the J call TRBJ2-5; no definite D call. CDR3 length: 17 residues. Germline V gives CDR1 SGHNT, CDR2 YYREEE (reference sequence). V lost 4 bases and J lost 1, with 20 bases in between. CDR3 sequence reads: CASSREAHAAAQETQYF. CDR3 coding DNA: TGTGCCAGCAGCCGAGAGGCTCATGCAGCAGCCCAAGAGACCCAGTACTTC.

This clone appeared a single time. A much larger clone differs from this one at a single base, so this may be a read error. The CDR3 reads CASSYGTGGYEQYF. CDR3 sequence (DNA): TGTGCCAGCAGCTACGGGACAGGGGGCTACGAGCAGTACTTC. V usage is TRBV3-1 (or the pseudogene TRBV3-2) and J usage is TRBJ2-7; 11 bases agree with TRBD1. V dropped 5 bases and J dropped 3; count of bases not matched to a gene: 3. The germline gives CDR1 LGHDT, CDR2 YNNKEL (reference sequence). There are 14 residues in the CDR3.

V and J are TRBV3-1 (or the pseudogene TRBV3-2) and TRBJ2-4; D remains ambiguous. The CDR3 runs to 13 residues. Trimming left V 0 bases short and J 8 bases short, with 8 bases between. Germline CDR1 is LGHDT and CDR2 is YNNKEL (reference sequence). The CDR3 DNA sequence: TGTGCCAGCAGCCAAGATCGGTTGCACATTCAGTACTTC. Protein: CASSQDRLHIQYF.

The chain links TRBV9 to TRBJ1-2, with D uncertain. The germline gives CDR1 SGDLS, CDR2 YYNGEE. The CDR3 contains 15 residues. Trimming stripped 4 bases from V and 3 bases from J, with 16 bases between. DNA of the CDR3: TGTGCCAGCAGCCCAGGTCCCTGGGAGTACTATGGCTACACCTTC. Its translation: CASSPGPWEYYGYTF. Using reference TRBV9 and TRBJ1-2 for the parts outside the CDR3, the full variable domain is DSGVTQTPKHLITATGQRVTLRCSPRSGDLSVYWYQQSLDQGLQFLIQYYNGEERAKGNILERFSAQQFPDLHSELNLSSLELGDSALYFCASSPGPWEYYGYTFGSGTRLTVV.

The rearrangement links TRBV2 to TRBJ2-7; 8 bases are shared with TRBD1. V gave up 10 bases and J gave up 4 bases; unmatched junction bases: 12. The germline V gene has CDR1 SNHLY and CDR2 FYNNEI. The CDR3 loop spans 14 amino acids. CDR3 nucleotide sequence: TGTGCCACCACTACCGGGACAGGAACGTACGAGCAGTACTTC. Residues: CATTTGTGTYEQYF.

The chain uses TRBV6-6 and TRBJ2-7; 7 bases map to TRBD1. After removal of 7 bases from V and 2 bases from J, the junction contained 8 bases not matched to a gene. There are 14 residues in the CDR3. Germline V gene lookup returns CDR1 MNHNY and CDR2 SVGAGI (reference sequence). This CDR3 reads CASIAPGQTYEQYF. For the CDR3, the DNA is TGTGCCAGCATCGCACCGGGACAGACCTACGAGCAGTACTTC.

J is TRBJ1-1 and V is TRBV3-1 (or the pseudogene TRBV3-2); the D gene is possibly TRBD1 (6 bases). Between the trimmed V and J ends, which lost 4 bases and 3 bases, there was a span of 18 bases. Per the germline V gene, CDR1 is LGHDT and CDR2 is YNNKEL (reference sequence). This CDR3 has 16 amino acids. The CDR3 nucleotides read TGTGCCAGCAGCCCCGGCAGGGGCTGGTGGGACACTGAAGCTTTCTTT. Translating it yields CASSPGRGWWDTEAFF.

The V and J genes are TRBV4-1 and TRBJ2-1, with a tentative D call TRBD1 (7 bases). The CDR3 contains 15 residues. Per the germline V gene, CDR1 is MGHRA and CDR2 is YSYEKL. V lost 4 bases to trimming and J lost 6 bases, with 16 bases between them. For the CDR3, the DNA is TGCGCCAGCAGCCGAAACAACAGGGGAGGCAATGAGCAGTTCTTC. It specifies CASSRNNRGGNEQFF.

This chain links TRBV30 with TRBJ2-1; no clear D gene. This CDR3 region has 12 residues. V was cut by 1 base and J by 7 bases, with 8 bases left in between. CDR1 and CDR2 from the germline V gene are GTSNPN and SVGIG (reference sequence). The CDR3, as DNA: TGTGCCTGGAGTGGTTACAAGAATGAGCAGTTCTTC. This encodes CAWSGYKNEQFF.

This chain uses TRBV5-1 with TRBJ2-2, with TRBD2 matching 11 bases. This CDR3 is 18 amino acids long. The V and J ends lost 0 bases and 3 bases, in that order; junction bases with no gene match: 7. Germline CDR1 is SGHRS and CDR2 is YFSETQ. The CDR3 sequence is CASSLVASGRTDTGELFF. CDR3 nucleotides: TGCGCCAGCAGCTTGGTCGCTAGCGGGAGGACGGACACCGGGGAGCTGTTTTTT.

The V call is TRBV28, the J call TRBJ1-2; the D gene is possibly TRBD1 (5 bases). The ends were cut back, 9 bases at V and 8 bases at J, with 16 bases in the middle. This CDR3 comprises 12 residues. The germline V gene encodes CDR1 MDHEN and CDR2 SYDVKM. The CDR3 sequence: CASGPQGSGYTF. DNA for the CDR3: TGTGCCAGTGGGCCTCAGGGTTCGGGCTACACCTTC.

The genes are TRBV29-1 and TRBJ2-3; no clear D. The germline V gene encodes CDR1 SQVTM and CDR2 ANQGSEA. CDR3 length equals 10 residues. V was pared by 3 bases and J by 8 bases, with 6 bases between. Here the CDR3 DNA reads TGCAGCGTTGAGACGGGTACGCAGTATTTT. It specifies CSVETGTQYF.

The chain carries TRBV10-3 and TRBJ2-1; 15 bases fit TRBD2. CDR1 and CDR2 (germline): ENHRY, SYGVKD. The junction had 15 bases not matched to a gene; V was cut back by 10 bases and J by 8 bases. The CDR3 sequence is 17 residues long. The CDR3 bases are TGTGCCACCGAACGGACTAGCGGGAGGGTAAGATTCGATGAGCAGTTCTTC. The encoded protein is CATERTSGRVRFDEQFF.

The chain links TRBV5-1 to TRBJ1-1; D not certain. V was clipped by 0 bases and J by 7 bases, with 16 bases between them. Germline V gene sequence: CDR1 SGHRS, CDR2 YFSETQ. The CDR3 is made up of 15 amino acids. The chain's CDR3 is CASSLELQTRGEAFF. The DNA for the CDR3 is TGCGCCAGCAGCTTGGAACTTCAGACTCGAGGTGAAGCTTTCTTT.

This chain links TRBV6-5 with TRBJ2-7; 7 bases are shared with TRBD1. V was clipped by 0 bases and J by 2 bases; unmatched bases: 4. Per the germline V gene, CDR1 is MNHEY and CDR2 is SVGAGI. The CDR3 has 15 residues. The CDR3, as DNA: TGTGCCAGCAGTTACTCTGAGGGGGCCACCTACGAGCAGTACTTC. Protein product: CASSYSEGATYEQYF.

This clone was observed once. V gene TRBV9 combines with J gene TRBJ1-2; D is unresolved. V lost 3 bases and J lost 2, with 5 bases in between. CDR1 and CDR2 (germline): SGDLS, YYNGEE. CDR3 length: 12 residues. CDR3 nucleotide sequence: TGTGCCAGCAGCGACGGAAACTATGGCTACACCTTC. Protein: CASSDGNYGYTF. The full variable domain, completed using reference TRBV9 and TRBJ1-2, is DSGVTQTPKHLITATGQRVTLRCSPRSGDLSVYWYQQSLDQGLQFLIQYYNGEERAKGNILERFSAQQFPDLHSELNLSSLELGDSALYFCASSDGNYGYTFGSGTRLTVV.

CDR3 sequence (DNA): TGTGCCAGCAGTCCATCCGGGCTCCGATTCTATGGCTACACCTTC. Translation: CASSPSGLRFYGYTF. J is TRBJ1-2 and V is TRBV3-1 (or the pseudogene TRBV3-2); D is unresolved. V was clipped by 6 bases and J by 4 bases, with 18 bases between them. CDR3 length: 15 amino acids. In germline, CDR1 is LGHDT, CDR2 YNNKEL (reference sequence).

This clone occurred once. This rearrangement joins TRBV5-1 to TRBJ2-1; D is uncertain. Germline CDR1 and CDR2: SGHRS and YFSETQ. The V end lost 4 bases, the J end lost 2 bases, and 10 bases lay between the germline ends. There are 14 residues in the CDR3. The CDR3 spells CASSPGSAYNEQFF. The CDR3 DNA reads as TGCGCCAGCAGCCCCGGGTCGGCCTACAATGAGCAGTTCTTC.

V and J are TRBV10-3 and TRBJ2-5; 9 bases line up with TRBD1. The CDR3 extends over 16 amino acids. The V and J ends lost 5 bases and 5 bases, in that order; junction bases with no gene match: 12. The V gene's germline CDR1 is ENHRY and CDR2 SYGVKD. The CDR3 DNA is TGTGCCATCAGTCCCCCCCAGGGACAGGGCGGGGAGACCCAGTACTTC. This translates into CAISPPQGQGGETQYF.

The J gene is TRBJ2-4, the V gene TRBV20-1; 7 positions agree with TRBD2. The CDR3 consists of 15 residues. The germline gives CDR1 DFQATT, CDR2 SNEGSKA (reference sequence). Trimming cost V 3 bases and J 0 bases; bases outside gene matches: 5. DNA for the CDR3: TGCAGTGCTAGTACCCTAGCGGTAGCCAAAAACATTCAGTACTTC. Translation: CSASTLAVAKNIQYF.